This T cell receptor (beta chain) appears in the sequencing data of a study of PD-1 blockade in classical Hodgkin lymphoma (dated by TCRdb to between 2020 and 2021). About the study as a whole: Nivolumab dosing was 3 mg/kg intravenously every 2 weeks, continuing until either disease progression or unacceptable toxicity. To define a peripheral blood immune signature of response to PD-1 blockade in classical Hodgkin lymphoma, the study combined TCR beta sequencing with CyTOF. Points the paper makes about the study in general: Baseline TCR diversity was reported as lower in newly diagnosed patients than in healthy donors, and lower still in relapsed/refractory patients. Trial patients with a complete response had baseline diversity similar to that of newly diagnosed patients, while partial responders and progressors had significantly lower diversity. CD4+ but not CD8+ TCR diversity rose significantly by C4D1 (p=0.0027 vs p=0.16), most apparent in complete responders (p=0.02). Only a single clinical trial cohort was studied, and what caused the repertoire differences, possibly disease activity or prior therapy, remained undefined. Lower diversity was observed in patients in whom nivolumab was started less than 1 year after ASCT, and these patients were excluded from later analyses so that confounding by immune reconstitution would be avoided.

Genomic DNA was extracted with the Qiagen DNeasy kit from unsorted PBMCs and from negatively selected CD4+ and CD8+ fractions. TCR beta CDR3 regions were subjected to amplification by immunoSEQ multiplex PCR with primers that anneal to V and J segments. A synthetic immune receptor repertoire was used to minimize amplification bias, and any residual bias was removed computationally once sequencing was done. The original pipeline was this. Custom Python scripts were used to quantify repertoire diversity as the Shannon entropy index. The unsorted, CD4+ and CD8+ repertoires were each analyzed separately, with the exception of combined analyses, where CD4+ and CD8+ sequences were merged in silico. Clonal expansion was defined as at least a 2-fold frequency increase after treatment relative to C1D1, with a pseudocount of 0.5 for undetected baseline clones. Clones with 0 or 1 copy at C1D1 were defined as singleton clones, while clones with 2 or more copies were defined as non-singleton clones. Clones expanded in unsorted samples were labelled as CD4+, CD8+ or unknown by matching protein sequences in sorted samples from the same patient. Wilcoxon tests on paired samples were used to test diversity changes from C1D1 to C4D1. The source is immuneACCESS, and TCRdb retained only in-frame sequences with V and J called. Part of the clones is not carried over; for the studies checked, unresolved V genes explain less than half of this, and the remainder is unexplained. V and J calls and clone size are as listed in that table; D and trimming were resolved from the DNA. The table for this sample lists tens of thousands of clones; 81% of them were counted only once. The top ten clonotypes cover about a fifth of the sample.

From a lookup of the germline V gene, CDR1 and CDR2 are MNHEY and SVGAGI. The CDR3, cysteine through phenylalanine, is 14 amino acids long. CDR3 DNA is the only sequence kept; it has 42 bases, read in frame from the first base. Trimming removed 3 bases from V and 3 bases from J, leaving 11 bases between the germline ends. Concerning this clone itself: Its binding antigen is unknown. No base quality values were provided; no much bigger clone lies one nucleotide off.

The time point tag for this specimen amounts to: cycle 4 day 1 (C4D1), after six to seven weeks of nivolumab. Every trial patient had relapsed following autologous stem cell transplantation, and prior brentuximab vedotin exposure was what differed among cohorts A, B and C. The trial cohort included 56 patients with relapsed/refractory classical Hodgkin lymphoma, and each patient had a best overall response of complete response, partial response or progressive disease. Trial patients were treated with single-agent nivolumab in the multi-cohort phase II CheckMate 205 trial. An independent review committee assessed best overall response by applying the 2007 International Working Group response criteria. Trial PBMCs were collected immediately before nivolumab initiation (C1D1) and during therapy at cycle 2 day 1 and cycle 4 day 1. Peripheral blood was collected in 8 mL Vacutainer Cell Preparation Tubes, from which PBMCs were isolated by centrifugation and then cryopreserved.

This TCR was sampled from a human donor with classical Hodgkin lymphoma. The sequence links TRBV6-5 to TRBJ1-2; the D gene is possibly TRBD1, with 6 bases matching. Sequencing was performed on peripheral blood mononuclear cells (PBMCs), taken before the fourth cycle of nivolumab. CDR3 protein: CASSYEQGHYGYTF. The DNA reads TGTGCCAGCAGTTATGAGCAGGGGCACTATGGCTACACCTTC.